This T cell receptor beta chain was profiled in a study of cytomegalovirus exposure and HLA in healthy donors. Notes on the study in general: When presence/absence was analysed, sequencing depth was taken to be roughly uniform across donors.

In the PCR, 60 Vbeta and 13 Jbeta primers were used. Some clones are missing from TCRdb's copy, which holds only in-frame ones; the method was immunoSEQ multiplex PCR. The sample records some 120,000 clones, roughly 68% being singletons. In regard to this clone: Its cognate antigen is unknown.

Sample: PBMCs. The clonotype comes from a woman in her twenties or thirties in good health and CMV-seronegative.

The CDR3 sequence is CSVSQGYPYEQYF. The CDR3 region has the DNA TGCAGCGTGTCACAGGGTTACCCCTACGAGCAGTACTTC. The chain is built from TRBV29-1 and TRBJ2-7; tentative D call: TRBD1 (6 bases). Germline loops: CDR1 SQVTM, CDR2 ANQGSEA. The CDR3 sequence is 13 residues long. V shed 6 bases and J shed 2 bases, with 14 bases lying between them.